The clone carrying this T cell receptor (beta chain) was observed a few times. The data are from a study of T cells in Graves' hyperthyroidism and ophthalmopathy. The germline gives CDR1 MGHRA, CDR2 YSYEKL. This CDR3 is built from 15 residues. The germline V and J ends were trimmed by 0 bases and 5 bases, with 11 bases remaining between them. There were TCR beta CDR3 regions amplified from RNA transcripts. TCR CDR3 underwent first-round RT-PCR with the HTBI primer set. TCRdb re-derived calls from the multiplex PCR reads in MiXCR, one entry per CDR3 protein. Of hundreds of thousands of distinct CDR3 sequences listed, 12% to 15% are singletons.

The rearrangement joins TRBV4-1 to TRBJ1-5, with D perhaps TRBD1 (5 bases). Sequencing was carried out using blood. The clonotype was recovered from a woman between 35 and 50 years old with Graves' hyperthyroidism. Here the CDR3 DNA reads TGCGCCAGCAGCCAAGATCGGCAGGGTGATCAGCCCCAGCATTTT. As protein: CASSQDRQGDQPQHF.